This T cell receptor (beta chain) is drawn from a study of cytomegalovirus exposure and HLA in healthy donors. Study overall: T cells numbering around 190 million yielded some 120 million unique TCR beta sequences in an earlier analysis.

In the PCR, 60 Vbeta and 13 Jbeta primers were used. Produced via immunoSEQ multiplex PCR; TCRdb's table is partial and in-frame only. In the table there are some 150,000 clones, about 77% of which are singletons. Trimming shortened V by 6 bases and J by 4 bases, and 12 bases separated the two germline ends. This CDR3 region has 13 residues. CDR1 SGHAT and CDR2 FQNNGV come from the germline V gene. Study-level results: Most observed TCR sequences were rare, whereas some public TCRs were detected in many donors. Reported results showed that the classifier diagnosed cytomegalovirus status with high specificity and sensitivity.

Nominal health characterized the donors when sampled, though unrecorded immune exposures were likely. With respect to this clone: Antigen unknown.

The clonotype originates from a woman aged 35 to 49 in good health and CMV-seronegative. The chain has TRBV11-2 and TRBJ1-2; tentatively, D is TRBD1 (6 bases). Specimen: PBMCs. The CDR3 sequence: CASSLDSVYGYTF. In nucleotides, the CDR3 is TGTGCCAGCAGTTTGGACAGCGTCTATGGCTACACCTTC.